Below, 24 T cell receptor beta chains from the same sample are listed, as sequenced in a study of blood T cell repertoires in COVID-19. Sequencing used immunoSEQ multiplex PCR; TCRdb keeps in-frame clones, though not all of them. The data contain about 200,000 clones, 65% to 90% of them singletons. Sequenced material: peripheral blood. The receptors here all came from a human donor in a cohort sampled during active COVID-19.

This clone was observed once. The genes are TRBV7-8 and TRBJ2-1; TRBD2 matches at 11 bases. This CDR3 is 17 amino acids long. The junction had 11 bases not matched to a gene; V was cut back by 0 bases and J by 10 bases. Germline V gene lookup returns CDR1 SGHVS and CDR2 FQNEAQ. CDR3 sequence (DNA): TGTGCCAGCAGCTTAGCACGCGGGACTAGCGGAGGCAGGGAGCAGTTCTTC. It yields the protein CASSLARGTSGGREQFF.

The rearrangement links TRBV19 to TRBJ2-2; 9 nucleotides align to TRBD1. Germline V gene lookup returns CDR1 LNHDA and CDR2 SQIVND (reference sequence). V gave up 7 bases and J gave up 4 bases; unmatched junction bases: 4. CDR3 length equals 14 residues. For the CDR3, the DNA is TGTGCCAGTACCGGGACAGGGACCACCGGGGAGCTGTTTTTT. This encodes CASTGTGTTGELFF.

This clone was seen more than once but under ten times. The gene calls are TRBV6-9 and TRBJ1-3, with 8 positions matching TRBD1. CDR1 MNHGY and CDR2 SVAAGI come from the germline V gene. This CDR3 contains 13 residues. The V and J ends lost 5 bases and 7 bases, in that order; junction bases with no gene match: 4. The CDR3 here is CASSTRQGNTIYF. The CDR3 DNA follows: TGTGCCAGCAGTACCCGACAGGGGAACACCATATATTTT.

This chain links TRBV10-1 with TRBJ1-1, with 8 positions matching TRBD1. V trimming: 0 bases; J trimming: 3 bases; junction bases outside the gene matches: 0. CDR3 length: 14 amino acids. CDR1 and CDR2 (germline): WNHNN, SYGVQD (reference sequence). In DNA form, the CDR3 reads TGCGCCAGCAGTGAGTCGACAGGGGACACTGAAGCTTTCTTT. It translates to CASSESTGDTEAFF.

The rearrangement joins TRBV25-1 to TRBJ2-5, with 15 bases lining up with TRBD2. The ends lost 2 bases at V and 2 bases at J; junction bases unmatched: 3. The germline V gene encodes CDR1 MGHDK and CDR2 SYGVNS. There are 17 residues in the CDR3. The CDR3 sequence is CASSEPGLAGGQETQYF. The CDR3 DNA follows: TGTGCCAGCAGTGAACCGGGACTAGCGGGAGGACAAGAGACCCAGTACTTC.

The gene calls are TRBV5-1 and TRBJ1-2; 9 bases fit TRBD1. Germline V gene sequence: CDR1 SGHRS, CDR2 YFSETQ. J gave up 2 bases and V 4 bases, and 12 bases lay outside the gene matches. The CDR3 has 17 residues. DNA for the CDR3: TGCGCCAGCAGCAGAGACCCGGGACAGGGCGACAACTATGGCTACACCTTC. The encoded protein is CASSRDPGQGDNYGYTF.

The sample holds one count of this clone. The rearrangement uses TRBV5-4 and TRBJ1-4; perhaps TRBD1 as D (5 bases). The V gene lost 5 bases and the J gene lost 0 bases, with 8 bases spanning the gap. The germline CDR1 and CDR2 sequences are SGHNT and YYREEE (reference sequence). This CDR3 spans 14 amino acids. The CDR3, as DNA: TGTGCCAGCAGGGACACCTCAACTAATGAAAAACTGTTTTTT. This codes for CASRDTSTNEKLFF.

This chain connects TRBV18 to TRBJ2-3; D is uncertain. The V gene lost 4 bases and the J gene lost 6 bases, with 8 bases spanning the gap. Germline assignment: CDR1 KGHSH and CDR2 LQKENI. The CDR3 is 12 residues long. CDR3 amino acids: CASSRGPDTQYF. DNA of the CDR3: TGTGCCAGCTCACGCGGCCCGGATACGCAGTATTTT.

The chain couples TRBV6-1 to TRBJ1-5, with a weak D call TRBD1 (6 bases). The CDR3 extends over 15 amino acids. Germline-derived CDR1 and CDR2 are MNHNS and SASEGT. V lost 3 bases and J 3 bases, leaving 12 bases between the germline ends. The CDR3 loop is CASSDRGLSNQPQHF. The DNA of the CDR3 is TGTGCCAGCAGTGACAGGGGCCTGTCCAATCAGCCCCAGCATTTT.

This clone was detected a few times. The gene calls are TRBV24-1 and TRBJ1-2; a weak D match, TRBD1 (6 bases). Germline V gene data show CDR1 as KGHDR and CDR2 as SFDVKD. The ends were cut back, 3 bases at V and 6 bases at J, with 19 bases in the middle. This CDR3 comprises 16 residues. This CDR3 reads CATSDSRGTNLHGYTF. DNA of the CDR3: TGTGCCACCAGTGATAGCAGGGGCACCAACCTCCATGGCTACACCTTC.

V gene TRBV28 combines with J gene TRBJ2-7; 10 nucleotides align to TRBD1. Looked up from germline, CDR1 is MDHEN and CDR2 is SYDVKM. The CDR3 totals 14 residues. The V segment lost 5 bases and the J segment 4 bases; nucleotides outside the gene matches: 5. The CDR3, as DNA: TGTGCCAGCAGTCAGACAGGGGGCGGATACGAGCAGTACTTC. As protein: CASSQTGGGYEQYF.

The chain employs TRBV25-1 and TRBJ1-1; unclear D gene. CDR3 length equals 12 residues. Trimming stripped 3 bases from V and 5 bases from J, with 7 bases between. The germline V gene encodes CDR1 MGHDK and CDR2 SYGVNS. CDR3 DNA sequence: TGTGCCAGCAGTGACAGTTGGACTGAAGCTTTCTTT. It codes for CASSDSWTEAFF.

V and J are TRBV7-9 and TRBJ2-1, with 8 bases fitting TRBD2. The CDR3 length is 15 residues. Trimming cost V 2 bases and J 12 bases; bases outside gene matches: 12. Germline CDR1 reads SEHNR; CDR2 reads FQNEAQ (reference sequence). In nucleotides, the CDR3 is TGTGCCAGCAGCTTAAGGGTAAGCGGGAGCCTGACGCAGTTCTTC. It is translated as CASSLRVSGSLTQFF.

This clone has more than one count but fewer than ten. V and J are TRBV14 and TRBJ2-1, with D possibly TRBD1 on 7 matching bases. Germline V gene lookup returns CDR1 SGHDN and CDR2 FVKESK. V was cut by 4 bases and J by 5 bases, with 18 bases left in between. The CDR3 is 16 residues long. CDR3 coding DNA: TGTGCCAGCAGCCCGGAATGGACAGGAGGGGACAATGAGCAGTTCTTC. Residues: CASSPEWTGGDNEQFF. The whole variable domain, filled in from reference TRBV14 and TRBJ2-1, reads EAGVTQFPSHSVIEKGQTVTLRCDPISGHDNLYWYRRVMGKEIKFLLHFVKESKQDESGMPNNRFLAERTGGTYSTLKVQPAELEDSGVYFCASSPEWTGGDNEQFFGPGTRLTVL.

This chain uses TRBV10-1 with TRBJ2-5; tentative D call: TRBD1 (5 bases). Trimming cost V 0 bases and J 1 base, with 9 bases left between them. CDR1 and CDR2 (germline): WNHNN, SYGVQD (reference sequence). CDR3 size: 15 residues. The CDR3 coding sequence is TGCGCCAGCAGTGAGTCTATAGGGGCCCAAGAGACCCAGTACTTC. It is translated as CASSESIGAQETQYF.

The V call is TRBV7-9, the J call TRBJ1-4; the D gene is possibly TRBD1 (6 bases). Germline V gene lookup returns CDR1 SEHNR and CDR2 FQNEAQ (reference sequence). The CDR3 is 16 amino acids. V was trimmed by 0 bases and J by 5 bases, leaving 13 bases between them. The CDR3 protein is CASSLARGHLNEKLFF. Written as DNA, the CDR3 is TGTGCCAGCAGCTTAGCGCGGGGGCACCTCAATGAAAAACTGTTTTTT.

This chain joins TRBV28 and TRBJ2-7; 15 bases map to TRBD2. CDR1 is MDHEN and CDR2 is SYDVKM in the germline V gene. The CDR3 length is 16 residues. V lost 6 bases, J lost 4 bases, and 7 bases stayed unmatched. CDR3 nucleotide sequence: TGTGCCAGCAGCAGCCCTGGGACTAGCGGGGGGTACGAGCAGTACTTC. This gives the protein CASSSPGTSGGYEQYF.

V is TRBV6-2 or TRBV6-3 and J is TRBJ1-5; tentative D call: TRBD1 (5 bases). Germline V gene sequence: CDR1 MNHEY, CDR2 SVGEGT. Trimming removed 5 bases at V and 6 bases at J, with 20 bases between. The CDR3 loop spans 16 amino acids. CDR3 sequence: CASSGNRPSMGQPQHF. In DNA, the CDR3 is TGTGCCAGCAGTGGGAACAGGCCCTCGATGGGTCAGCCCCAGCATTTT.

The CDR3 sequence is CATSDSGTPRGEQFF. CDR3 bases: TGTGCCACCAGTGACTCCGGGACGCCGCGGGGTGAGCAGTTCTTC. V gene TRBV24-1 combines with J gene TRBJ2-1; D perhaps matches TRBD2 (6 bases). V was pared by 4 bases and J by 9 bases, with 18 bases between. This CDR3 has 15 amino acids. CDR1 is KGHDR, CDR2 SFDVKD, per germline.

The chain employs TRBV7-2 and TRBJ2-1, with TRBD1 matching 7 bases. This CDR3 has 14 amino acids. CDR1 and CDR2 from the germline V gene are SGHTA and FQGNSA. V lost 8 bases, J lost 9 bases, and 13 bases stayed unmatched. The CDR3 DNA is TGTGCCAGCCTCGGGACAGAGTCTTGGGGTGAGCAGTTCTTC. Translation gives CASLGTESWGEQFF.

This chain connects TRBV7-2 to TRBJ2-4, with TRBD1 matching over 8 bases. The ends lost 0 bases at V and 5 bases at J; junction bases unmatched: 3. From germline, CDR1 is SGHTA and CDR2 FQGNSA. CDR3 length: 15 residues. The DNA for the CDR3 is TGTGCCAGCAGCTTAGCGGGACAGGTACAAAACATTCAGTACTTC. Translation: CASSLAGQVQNIQYF. Supplemented by reference TRBV7-2 and TRBJ2-4, the full variable domain reads GAGVSQSPSNKVTEKGKDVELRCDPISGHTALYWYRQSLGQGLEFLIYFQGNSAPDKSGLPSDRFSAERTGGSVSTLTIQRTQQEDSAVYLCASSLAGQVQNIQYFGAGTRLSVL.

This clone was observed a handful of times. This rearrangement joins TRBV2 to TRBJ2-7, with TRBD1 as a possible D gene (5 bases). The CDR3 runs to 15 residues. The germline V gene has CDR1 SNHLY and CDR2 FYNNEI. V was clipped by 3 bases and J by 3 bases, with 15 bases between them. The CDR3 DNA follows: TGTGCCAGCAGTGAGGATCAGGGTCCCTTCTACGAGCAGTACTTC. This codes for CASSEDQGPFYEQYF.

The V call is TRBV27, the J call TRBJ2-7; D unresolved. Germline V gene lookup returns CDR1 MNHEY and CDR2 SMNVEV (reference sequence). CDR3 length: 16 amino acids. V was cut by 7 bases and J by 4 bases, with 23 bases left in between. The CDR3, as DNA: TGTGCCAGCAAATCAAACCTCCTGGTAGCAGAATACGAGCAGTACTTC. Protein: CASKSNLLVAEYEQYF.

The chain has TRBV5-5 and TRBJ2-1, with a weak D call TRBD1 (6 bases). This CDR3 has 15 amino acids. The V end was cut by 2 bases, the J end by 7 bases, with 16 bases between. Germline lookup yields CDR1 SGHKS and CDR2 YYEKEE (reference sequence). The CDR3 loop is CASSFQGRWENEQFF. CDR3 in DNA: TGTGCCAGCAGCTTCCAGGGGCGTTGGGAAAATGAGCAGTTCTTC.